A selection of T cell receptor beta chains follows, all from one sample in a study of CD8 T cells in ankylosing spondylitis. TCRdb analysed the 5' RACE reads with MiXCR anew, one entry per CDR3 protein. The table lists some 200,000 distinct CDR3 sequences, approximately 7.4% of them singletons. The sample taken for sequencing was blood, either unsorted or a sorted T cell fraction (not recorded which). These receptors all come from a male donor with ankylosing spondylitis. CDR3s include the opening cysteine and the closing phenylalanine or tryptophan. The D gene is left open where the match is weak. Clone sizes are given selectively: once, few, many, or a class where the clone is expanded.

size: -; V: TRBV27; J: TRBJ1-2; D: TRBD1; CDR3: CASSLLSGGPDGYTF; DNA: TGTGCCAGCAGTTTATTGTCAGGGGGCCCAGATGGCTACACCTTC
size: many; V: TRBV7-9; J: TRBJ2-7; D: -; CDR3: CASSLVSGAVSYEQYF; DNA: TGTGCCAGCAGCTTAGTCTCTGGGGCTGTCTCCTACGAGCAGTACTTC
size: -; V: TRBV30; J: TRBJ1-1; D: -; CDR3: CAWSVAITEAFF; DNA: TGTGCCTGGAGTGTAGCCATCACTGAAGCTTTCTTT
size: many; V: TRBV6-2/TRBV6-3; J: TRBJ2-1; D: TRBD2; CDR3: CASSYSGLAGEQFF; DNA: TGTGCCAGCAGTTACTCCGGACTAGCGGGGGAGCAGTTCTTC
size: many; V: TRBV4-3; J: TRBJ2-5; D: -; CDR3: CASSHRVRAVETQYF; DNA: TGCGCCAGCAGCCACAGGGTTCGAGCAGTGGAGACCCAGTACTTC
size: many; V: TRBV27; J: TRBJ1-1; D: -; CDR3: CASSPSPVMNTEAFF; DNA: TGTGCCAGCAGTCCCTCCCCGGTAATGAACACTGAAGCTTTCTTT
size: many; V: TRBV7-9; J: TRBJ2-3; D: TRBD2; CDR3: CASNGGRGPTDTQYF; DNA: TGTGCCAGCAACGGCGGGAGGGGCCCAACAGATACGCAGTATTTT
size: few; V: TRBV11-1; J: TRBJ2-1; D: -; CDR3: CASSQSLSPYNEQFF; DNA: TGTGCCAGCAGCCAATCCCTAAGCCCCTACAATGAGCAGTTCTTC
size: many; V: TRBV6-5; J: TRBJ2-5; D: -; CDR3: CASSYSTEAYQETQYF; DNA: TGTGCCAGCAGTTACTCGACAGAAGCGTACCAAGAGACCCAGTACTTC
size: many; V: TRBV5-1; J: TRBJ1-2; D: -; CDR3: CASSSDYYGYTF; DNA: TGCGCCAGCAGCTCGGATTATTATGGCTACACCTTC
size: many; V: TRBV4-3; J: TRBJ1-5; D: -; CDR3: CASSQSKGQPQHF; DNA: TGCGCCAGCAGCCAAAGTAAAGGGCAGCCCCAGCATTTT
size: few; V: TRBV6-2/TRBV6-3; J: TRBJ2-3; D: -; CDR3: CASSYPRDYTDTQYF; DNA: TGTGCCAGCAGTTATCCCCGAGACTACACAGATACGCAGTATTTT
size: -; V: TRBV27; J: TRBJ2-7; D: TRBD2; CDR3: CASRRSGVRSYEQYF; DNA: TGTGCCAGCCGCCGTAGCGGGGTCCGATCCTACGAGCAGTACTTC
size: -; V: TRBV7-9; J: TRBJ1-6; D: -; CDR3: CASSLAGRPLHF; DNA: TGTGCCAGCAGCTTAGCGGGGAGACCCCTCCACTTT
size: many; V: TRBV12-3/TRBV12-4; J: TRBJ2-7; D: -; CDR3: CASSLAWGRSYEQYF; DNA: TGTGCCAGCAGTTTAGCCTGGGGACGTTCCTACGAGCAGTACTTC
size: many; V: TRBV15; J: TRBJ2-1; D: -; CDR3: CATSSTQGYNEQFF; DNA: TGTGCCACCAGCAGTACCCAGGGTTACAATGAGCAGTTCTTC
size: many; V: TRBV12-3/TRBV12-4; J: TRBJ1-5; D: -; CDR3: CASSPAVNSNQPQHF; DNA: TGTGCCAGCAGTCCCGCCGTCAATAGCAATCAGCCCCAGCATTTT
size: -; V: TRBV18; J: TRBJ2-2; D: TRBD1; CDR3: CASSPYPRGSNTGELFF; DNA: TGTGCCAGCTCACCTTACCCCAGGGGGTCGAACACCGGGGAGCTGTTTTTT
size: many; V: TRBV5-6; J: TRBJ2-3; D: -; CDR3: CASSLEHRSTFYTQYF; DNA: TGTGCCAGCAGCTTGGAACACCGCTCCACCTTCTATACGCAGTATTTT
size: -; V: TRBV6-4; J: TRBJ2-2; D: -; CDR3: CASSDGWGTGELFF; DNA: TGTGCCAGCAGTGATGGTTGGGGGACCGGGGAGCTGTTTTTT
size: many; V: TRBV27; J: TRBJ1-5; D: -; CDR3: CASSTDGSFEPQHF; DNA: TGTGCCAGCAGTACGGACGGTAGCTTTGAGCCCCAGCATTTT
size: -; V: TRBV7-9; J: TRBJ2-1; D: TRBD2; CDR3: CASSFHSGSNNEQFF; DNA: TGTGCCAGCAGCTTTCATAGCGGGAGCAACAATGAGCAGTTCTTC
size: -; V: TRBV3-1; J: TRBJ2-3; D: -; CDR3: CASSQVGWGPDTQYF; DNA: TGTGCCAGCAGCCAAGTTGGCTGGGGCCCAGATACGCAGTATTTT
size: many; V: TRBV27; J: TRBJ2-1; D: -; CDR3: CASSPGTGYNEQFF; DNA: TGTGCCAGCAGTCCAGGGACCGGTTACAATGAGCAGTTCTTC
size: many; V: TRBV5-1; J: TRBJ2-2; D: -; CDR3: CASKGLTGELFF; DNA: TGCGCCAGCAAGGGACTCACCGGGGAGCTGTTTTTT
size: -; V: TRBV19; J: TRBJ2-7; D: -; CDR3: CASRPPASYEQYF; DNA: TGTGCCAGTAGGCCGCCAGCCTCCTACGAGCAGTACTTC
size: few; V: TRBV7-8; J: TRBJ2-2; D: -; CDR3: CASSLVTQAGELFF; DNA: TGTGCCAGCAGCTTAGTGACGCAAGCCGGGGAGCTGTTTTTT
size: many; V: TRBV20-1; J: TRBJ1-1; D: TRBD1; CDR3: CSAGVTGDTEAFF; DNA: TGCAGTGCTGGGGTGACAGGGGACACTGAAGCTTTCTTT
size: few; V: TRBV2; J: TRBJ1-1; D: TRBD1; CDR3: CAIPDREAFF; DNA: TGTGCCATCCCGGACAGGGAAGCTTTCTTT
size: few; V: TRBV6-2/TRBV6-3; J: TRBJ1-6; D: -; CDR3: CASSSQGQESSPLHF; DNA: TGTGCCAGCAGTTCCCAAGGACAAGAGAGTTCACCCCTCCACTTT
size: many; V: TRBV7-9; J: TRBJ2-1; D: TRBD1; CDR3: CASSPQGTGAYNEQFF; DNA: TGTGCCAGCAGCCCCCAGGGGACAGGGGCCTACAATGAGCAGTTCTTC
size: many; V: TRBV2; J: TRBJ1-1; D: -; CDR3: CASSGRRIVEAFF; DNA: TGTGCCAGCAGTGGTAGACGGATCGTTGAAGCTTTCTTT
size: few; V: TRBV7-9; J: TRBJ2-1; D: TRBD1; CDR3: CASSRRQGAVYNEQFF; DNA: TGTGCCAGCAGCCGGCGACAGGGGGCCGTCTACAATGAGCAGTTCTTC
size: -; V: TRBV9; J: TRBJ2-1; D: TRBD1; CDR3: CASSVVAWDSPTSNEQFF; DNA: TGTGCCAGCAGCGTAGTAGCATGGGACAGTCCTACATCCAATGAGCAGTTCTTC
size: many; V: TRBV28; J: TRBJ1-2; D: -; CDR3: CASSLLSGYGYTF; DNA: TGTGCCAGCAGTTTATTATCGGGTTATGGCTACACCTTC
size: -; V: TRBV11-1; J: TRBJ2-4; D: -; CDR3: CASSLAEVRDGVKNIQYF; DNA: TGTGCCAGCAGCTTAGCGGAAGTCAGGGATGGAGTCAAAAACATTCAGTACTTC
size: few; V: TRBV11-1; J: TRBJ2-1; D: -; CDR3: CASAPGRGDYSSYNEQFF; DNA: TGTGCCAGCGCCCCCGGCAGGGGGGATTACAGCTCCTACAATGAGCAGTTCTTC
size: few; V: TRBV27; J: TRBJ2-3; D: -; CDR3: CASSTRTDTQYF; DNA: TGTGCCAGCAGTACACGCACAGATACGCAGTATTTT
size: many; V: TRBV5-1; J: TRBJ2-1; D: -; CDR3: CASSFGGVSEQFF; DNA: TGCGCCAGCAGCTTCGGGGGAGTCTCTGAGCAGTTCTTC
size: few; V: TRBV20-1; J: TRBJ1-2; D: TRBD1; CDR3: CSASQTDRVYGYTF; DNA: TGCAGTGCTAGCCAAACGGACAGGGTCTATGGCTACACCTTC
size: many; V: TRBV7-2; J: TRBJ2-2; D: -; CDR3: CASRGRGRGNTGELFF; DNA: TGTGCCAGCAGGGGGAGAGGGCGAGGGAACACCGGGGAGCTGTTTTTT
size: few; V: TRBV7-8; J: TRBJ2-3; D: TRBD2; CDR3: CASSLFLAGSDTQYF; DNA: TGTGCCAGCAGCTTATTCCTAGCGGGCTCAGATACGCAGTATTTT
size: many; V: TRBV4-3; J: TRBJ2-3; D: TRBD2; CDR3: CASSPLRSGGPIDTQYF; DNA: TGCGCCAGCAGCCCCTTGAGGAGCGGGGGGCCTATAGATACGCAGTATTTT
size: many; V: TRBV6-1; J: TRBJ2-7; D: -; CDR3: CASRPSSYSYEQYF; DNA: TGTGCCAGCAGACCATCTTCTTACTCCTACGAGCAGTACTTC
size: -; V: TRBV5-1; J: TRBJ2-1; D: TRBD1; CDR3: CASSPPRSGTGVYNEQFF; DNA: TGCGCCAGCAGCCCACCTCGCTCCGGGACAGGGGTATACAATGAGCAGTTCTTC
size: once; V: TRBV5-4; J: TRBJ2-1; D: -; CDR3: CAIGPGRVSYNEQFF; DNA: TGTGCCATCGGCCCTGGGCGGGTCTCCTACAATGAGCAGTTCTTC
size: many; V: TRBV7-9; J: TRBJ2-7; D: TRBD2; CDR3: CASSQGLGLLEQYF; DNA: TGTGCCAGCAGCCAAGGACTAGGCTTACTCGAGCAGTACTTC
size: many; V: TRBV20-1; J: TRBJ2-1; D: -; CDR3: CSAQNHEQFF; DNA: TGCAGTGCCCAAAACCATGAGCAGTTCTTC
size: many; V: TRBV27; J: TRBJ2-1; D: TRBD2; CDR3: CASSRNGRPYNEQFF; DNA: TGTGCCAGCAGTAGAAACGGGAGGCCCTACAATGAGCAGTTCTTC
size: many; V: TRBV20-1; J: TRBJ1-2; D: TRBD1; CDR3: CSAKTDRGYGYTF; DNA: TGCAGTGCTAAAACGGACAGGGGCTATGGCTACACCTTC
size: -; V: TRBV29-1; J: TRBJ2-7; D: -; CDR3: CSVSGERSSYEQYF; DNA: TGCAGCGTATCAGGGGAAAGGAGCTCCTACGAGCAGTACTTC